Shown below are 8 T cell receptor beta chains from a single sample sequenced in a study of cytomegalovirus exposure and HLA in healthy donors. The PCR was carried out with 60 Vbeta primers and 13 Jbeta primers. TCRdb's table, derived via immunoSEQ multiplex PCR, lists solely in-frame clones and lacks some. The sample includes more than 80,000 clones, roughly 71% of them seen just once. The material sequenced was PBMCs. The receptors here all came from a male donor in good health and CMV-seropositive.

This rearrangement joins TRBV9 to TRBJ2-3; 7 bases line up with TRBD1. CDR3 length equals 14 residues. With 4 bases clipped from V and 3 bases from J, the junction kept 5 bases outside the gene matches. Germline assignment: CDR1 SGDLS and CDR2 YYNGEE. Here the CDR3 reads CASSSKTGTDTQYF. The CDR3 bases are TGTGCCAGCAGCTCAAAGACAGGGACAGATACGCAGTATTTT.

V is TRBV7-6 and J is TRBJ2-1; TRBD1 aligns across 9 bases. CDR1 SGHVS and CDR2 FNYEAQ come from the germline V gene. The CDR3 has 14 residues. The J segment lost 4 bases and the V segment lost 5 bases, leaving 3 bases of the junction unmatched. The CDR3 loop reads CASSQGQGYNEQFF. The CDR3 DNA reads as TGTGCCAGCAGCCAAGGACAGGGGTACAATGAGCAGTTCTTC.

V and J are TRBV6-5 and TRBJ2-5; 13 positions agree with TRBD2. Judging by the DNA end, TRBJ2-7 fits better; the J call may be wrong. This CDR3 is 16 amino acids long. Germline loops: CDR1 MNHEY, CDR2 SVGAGI. CDR3 DNA: TGTGCCAGCAGTTCTCTCGGGACTAGCGGGACCTACGAGCAGTACTTC. This gives the protein CASSSLGTSGTYEQYF.

CDR3 loop: CASSSRVSGSGEQYF. In DNA, the CDR3 is TGTGCCAGCAGCTCCCGTGTTAGCGGGAGCGGCGAGCAGTACTTC. V gene TRBV7-8 combines with J gene TRBJ2-7; 9 positions agree with TRBD2. The junction had 10 bases not matched to a gene; V was cut back by 4 bases and J by 6 bases. CDR3 length: 15 amino acids. Germline assignment: CDR1 SGHVS and CDR2 FQNEAQ. Filled out from reference TRBV7-8 and TRBJ2-7, the complete variable domain reads GAGVSQSPRYKVAKRGQDVALRCDPISGHVSLFWYQQALGQGPEFLTYFQNEAQLDKSGLPSDRFFAERPEGSVSTLKIQRTQQEDSAVYLCASSSRVSGSGEQYFGPGTRLTVT.

This sequence joins TRBV5-6 and TRBJ1-2; D perhaps matches TRBD1 (5 bases). Germline assignment: CDR1 SGHDT and CDR2 YYEEEE. Trimming removed 1 base at V and 3 bases at J, with 10 bases between. The length of the CDR3 is 14 residues. CDR3 region: CASSLSGRDYGYTF. The CDR3 bases are TGTGCCAGCAGCTTGTCGGGCAGGGACTATGGCTACACCTTC.

V and J are TRBV16 and TRBJ2-7, with 8 nucleotides matching TRBD2. V shed 5 bases, J shed 5 bases, and the junction held 14 bases outside the gene matches. Germline V lookup: CDR1 KGHSY, CDR2 FQNENV. CDR3 length: 16 residues. The CDR3 DNA sequence: TGTGCCAGCAGCACCCACGAGCGGGAGTATAAGGACGAGCAGTACTTC. Translating it yields CASSTHEREYKDEQYF.

The chain employs TRBV5-6 and TRBJ1-3, with D perhaps TRBD1 (6 bases). CDR3 size: 15 residues. V was trimmed by 4 bases and J by 3 bases, leaving 14 bases between them. Germline V gene sequence: CDR1 SGHDT, CDR2 YYEEEE. CDR3 DNA sequence: TGTGCCAGCAGCCAGGGGTATGTGGGTGGAAACACCATATATTTT. It encodes CASSQGYVGGNTIYF.

This clone occurred a few times. This chain connects TRBV18 to TRBJ2-5; 7 bases line up with TRBD1. CDR3 length: 16 amino acids. Per germline, CDR1 KGHSH and CDR2 LQKENI. V lost 0 bases, J lost 4 bases, and 8 bases stayed unmatched. The CDR3 coding sequence is TGTGCCAGCTCACCACCGGCTAACAGGGGTCGAGAGACCCAGTACTTC. Translation gives CASSPPANRGRETQYF.